Following are 31 T cell receptor beta chains from one sample sequenced in a study of T cells in Graves' hyperthyroidism and ophthalmopathy (dated by TCRdb to the late 2010s). The library was obtained by multiplex PCR. The reads were generated on an Illumina HiSeq 2000. The TCR beta CDR3 regions were amplified from RNA transcripts. A first-round RT-PCR of the TCR CDR3 used the HTBI primer set with the Qiagen OneStep RT-PCR kit. TCRdb's own reprocessing of the public reads used fastp at Q25 and MiXCR and kept productive beta chains. Under each unique CDR3 protein, matching rows form one entry showing the most common genes and DNA. The sample table lists around 400,000 distinct CDR3 sequences, about 13% of them with a count of one. Of the sample, 9% to 9.5% falls within the top ten clones. Sequenced material: blood. These receptors were obtained from a woman aged 18-35 years with Graves' hyperthyroidism.

Ten or more counts support this clonotype. V gene TRBV6-1 combines with J gene TRBJ1-1, with D tentatively TRBD1 (5 bases). Per the germline V gene, CDR1 is MNHNS and CDR2 is SASEGT. CDR3 size: 13 residues. V was cut by 3 bases and J by 5 bases, with 10 bases left in between. CDR3 residues: CASSDLWGTEAFF. For the CDR3, the DNA is TGTGCCAGCAGTGATTTATGGGGGACTGAAGCTTTCTTT.

This clonotype was seen ten or more times. This rearrangement joins TRBV11-3 to TRBJ2-1; 7 bases are shared with TRBD1. With V trimmed by 1 base and J by 8 bases, 8 bases remained unmatched. In germline, CDR1 is SGHNT, CDR2 YENEEA. The CDR3 contains 15 residues. This chain's CDR3 is CASSLGQGDTDEQFF. The CDR3 coding sequence is TGTGCCAGCAGCTTAGGACAGGGAGATACCGATGAGCAGTTCTTC.

This clonotype was counted many times. This rearrangement joins TRBV27 to TRBJ2-1; D may be TRBD2 (5 bases). V was clipped by 6 bases and J by 8 bases, with 14 bases between them. This CDR3 region has 13 residues. From germline, CDR1 is MNHEY and CDR2 SMNVEV (reference sequence). CDR3 in amino acids: CASRRTGLDEQFF. The CDR3 DNA reads as TGTGCCAGCAGGAGGACTGGCCTCGATGAGCAGTTCTTC.

In its sample, this clonotype was seen many times. CDR3 protein: CASSDGLVYNEQFF. In DNA form, the CDR3 reads TGTGCCAGCAGTGACGGACTCGTCTACAATGAGCAGTTCTTC. J is TRBJ2-1 and V is TRBV25-1; TRBD2 is a possible D gene (5 bases). The CDR3 spans 14 residues. CDR1 and CDR2 from the germline V gene are MGHDK and SYGVNS. Between the trimmed V and J ends, which lost 3 bases and 3 bases, there was a span of 9 bases.

The chain recombines TRBV5-4 with TRBJ2-2; the match to TRBD1 covers 11 bases. The CDR3 consists of 15 residues. V lost 4 bases and J lost 5; bases outside the gene matches: 4. Germline V gene lookup returns CDR1 SGHNT and CDR2 YYREEE (reference sequence). The CDR3 loop is CASSVGQGATGELFF. In DNA form, the CDR3 reads TGTGCCAGCAGCGTAGGACAGGGGGCAACCGGGGAGCTGTTTTTT.

This clonotype appeared a few times. This rearrangement joins TRBV19 to TRBJ2-4; a possible D gene is TRBD2 (6 bases). V was pared by 3 bases and J by 1 base, with 25 bases between. Germline CDR1 reads LNHDA; CDR2 reads SQIVND (reference sequence). The CDR3 length is 20 residues. The DNA for the CDR3 is TGTGCCAGTAGTATCGGGGGTAGGGTGTGGTCCTTACCTGCCAAAAACATTCAGTACTTC. Residues: CASSIGGRVWSLPAKNIQYF.

This clonotype occurred many times. The chain links TRBV28 to TRBJ1-2; possibly TRBD1 for D (6 bases). Germline V lookup: CDR1 MDHEN, CDR2 SYDVKM. V shed 8 bases and J shed 1 base, with 14 bases lying between them. The CDR3 is made up of 14 amino acids. The CDR3 region has the DNA TGTGCCAGCTACCGGGACACCATTAACTATGGCTACACCTTC. Encoded protein: CASYRDTINYGYTF.

In this sample, this clonotype turned up many times. In DNA, the CDR3 is TGTGCCAGCAGCCATCACGGACACATGAATGGCTACACCTTC. It yields the protein CASSHHGHMNGYTF. The rearrangement joins TRBV3-1 to TRBJ1-2, with D perhaps TRBD1 (5 bases). Germline-derived CDR1 and CDR2 are LGHDT and YNNKEL (reference sequence). Trimming left V 3 bases short and J 6 bases short, with 14 bases between. This CDR3 comprises 14 residues.

This sequence joins TRBV5-1 and TRBJ2-5, with 15 bases lining up with TRBD2. Per germline, CDR1 SGHRS and CDR2 YFSETQ. With 7 bases clipped from V and 2 bases from J, the junction kept 9 bases outside the gene matches. There are 17 residues in the CDR3. CDR3 sequence (DNA): TGCGCCAGCCAGGACGGGACTAGCGGGGGGCGGCAAGAGACCCAGTACTTC. It specifies CASQDGTSGGRQETQYF.

In this sample, this clonotype turned up many times. This chain uses TRBV6-1 with TRBJ2-7; D could derive from TRBD1 or TRBD2 (5 bases each). From germline, CDR1 is MNHNS and CDR2 SASEGT. V lost 3 bases to trimming and J lost 0 bases, with 12 bases between them. The CDR3 covers 15 residues. The CDR3 nucleotides read TGTGCCAGCAGTGAGGGACGGACGAGCTCCTACGAGCAGTACTTC. It encodes CASSEGRTSSYEQYF.

This clonotype was seen repeatedly, ten times or more. The V gene is TRBV2, the J gene TRBJ2-1; 13 bases match TRBD2. This CDR3 is built from 14 residues. Germline V CDR1 and CDR2: SNHLY, FYNNEI. The ends lost 6 bases at V and 10 bases at J; junction bases unmatched: 6. The CDR3 region is CASSLTSGGAEQFF. As DNA, the CDR3 is TGTGCCAGCAGCTTAACTAGCGGGGGGGCAGAGCAGTTCTTC.

This clonotype was counted ten times or more. The rearrangement joins TRBV6-1 to TRBJ1-2, with D unclear. Germline V gives CDR1 MNHNS, CDR2 SASEGT. The CDR3 totals 16 residues. With 0 bases removed from V and 8 bases from J, the gap between germline ends came to 19 bases. The CDR3 nucleotides read TGTGCCAGCAGTGAAGCGTTCGGCGGCCGGCTGCGGGGCTACACCTTC. Translation: CASSEAFGGRLRGYTF.

Concerning this clonotype itself: A read error is possible here, since a much larger clone lies one base away. The chain couples TRBV27 to TRBJ2-7, with D possibly matching TRBD2 (6 bases). The CDR3 contains 15 residues. CDR1 is MNHEY, CDR2 SMNVEV, per germline (reference sequence). The CDR3 spells CASSLAGTLAYEQHF. CDR3 nucleotides: TGTGCCAGCAGTTTAGCTGGGACTTTAGCCTACGAGCAGCACTTC.

The gene calls are TRBV19 and TRBJ2-7; tentative D call: TRBD2 (5 bases). The V gene lost 4 bases and the J gene lost 6 bases, with 10 bases spanning the gap. This CDR3 comprises 12 residues. Germline CDR1 is LNHDA and CDR2 is SQIVND (reference sequence). The CDR3: CASSRGLGEQYF. The CDR3 coding sequence is TGTGCCAGTAGTAGAGGGTTGGGCGAGCAGTACTTC.

This clonotype was counted at least ten times. Here the CDR3 reads CASNVLGTREDQPQHF. CDR3 bases: TGTGCCAGCAATGTACTGGGAACTCGGGAAGACCAGCCCCAGCATTTT. This chain joins TRBV6-1 and TRBJ1-5; D is unclear. The germline CDR1 and CDR2 sequences are MNHNS and SASEGT. CDR3 size: 16 residues. V was cut by 7 bases and J by 7 bases, with 23 bases left in between.

Only a few counts were recorded for this clonotype. A much larger clonotype is one base distant, so this may be a read error. J is TRBJ1-5 and V is TRBV28; D not certain. The CDR3 contains 14 residues. Looked up from germline, CDR1 is MDHEN and CDR2 is SYDVKM. CDR3 nucleotide sequence: TGTGCCGGCAGTTTCGCTTTGTACGCTCAGCCCCAGCATTTT. The encoded protein is CAGSFALYAQPQHF.

A few counts support this clonotype. The missing conserved phenylalanine or tryptophan at the end of this CDR3 makes a read error likely. The chain has TRBV11-1 and TRBJ2-2, with D possibly matching TRBD2 (5 bases). The germline V gene encodes CDR1 SGHAT and CDR2 FQDESV (reference sequence). This CDR3 spans 15 amino acids. Trimming removed 4 bases at V and 4 bases at J, with 13 bases between. As DNA, the CDR3 is TGTGCCAGCAGCTCTCTTAGGACTGGCACCGGGGAGCTGTTTCTT. Translating it yields CASSSLRTGTGELFL.

The chain combines TRBV6-1 with TRBJ1-6; D is ambiguous. The germline V and J ends were trimmed by 7 bases and 8 bases, with 12 bases remaining between them. The V gene's germline CDR1 is MNHNS and CDR2 SASEGT. The CDR3 totals 13 residues. CDR3 protein: CASTTPSDSPLHF. Written as DNA, the CDR3 is TGTGCCAGCACCACTCCATCGGATTCACCCCTCCACTTT.

This clonotype appeared a few times. This rearrangement joins TRBV6-1 to TRBJ1-3; D uncertain. The germline CDR1 and CDR2 sequences are MNHNS and SASEGT. Deletions cut 3 bases from V and 4 bases from J, with 13 bases between. This CDR3 contains 15 residues. The CDR3, as DNA: TGTGCCAGCAGTGAGTCACCGTCATTCGGAAACACCATATATTTT. It codes for CASSESPSFGNTIYF.

This clonotype has ten or more counts. The chain employs TRBV29-1 and TRBJ2-3; 10 bases map to TRBD2. The CDR3 totals 15 residues. Per the germline V gene, CDR1 is SQVTM and CDR2 is ANQGSEA. V gave up 2 bases and J gave up 5 bases; unmatched junction bases: 7. CDR3 sequence reads: CSVESVAGGIDTQYF. CDR3 bases: TGCAGCGTTGAAAGTGTAGCGGGAGGAATAGATACGCAGTATTTT.

This clonotype was picked up many times. The chain is built from TRBV4-3 and TRBJ2-1; a possible D gene is TRBD2 (5 bases). This CDR3 spans 16 amino acids. V shed 0 bases and J shed 3 bases, with 12 bases lying between them. In germline, CDR1 is LGHNA, CDR2 YSLEER. CDR3: CASSQDGRGSYNEQFF. The CDR3 DNA is TGCGCCAGCAGCCAAGATGGGAGAGGGAGCTACAATGAGCAGTTCTTC.

Only a few counts were recorded for this clonotype. V is TRBV29-1 and J is TRBJ2-3; D is tentatively TRBD1 or TRBD2 (7 bases each). Germline V lookup: CDR1 SQVTM, CDR2 ANQGSEA. The CDR3 has 14 residues. The germline V and J ends were trimmed by 7 bases and 4 bases, with 18 bases remaining between them. The CDR3, as DNA: TGCAGCGGGGGAGGGGGCAACGGGGCAGATACGCAGTATTTT. Amino acids: CSGGGGNGADTQYF.

This clonotype showed up many times. The chain carries TRBV12-3 or TRBV12-4 and TRBJ2-5; D call uncertain. There are 12 residues in the CDR3. Trimming took off 2 bases at V and 3 bases at J, with 4 bases between the two ends. CDR3: CASSLREETQYF. Written as DNA, the CDR3 is TGTGCCAGCAGTTTACGTGAAGAGACCCAGTACTTC.

This clonotype was counted at least ten times. This chain uses TRBV28 with TRBJ2-6, with 9 bases aligning to TRBD1. The trim removed 6 bases at V and 0 bases at J, leaving 9 bases unmatched. The CDR3 runs 18 residues. In germline, CDR1 is MDHEN, CDR2 SYDVKM. The CDR3, as DNA: TGTGCCAGCAGATGGACAGGGGAGGGCTACTCTGGGGCCAACGTCCTGACTTTC. It translates to CASRWTGEGYSGANVLTF.

This clonotype was seen repeatedly, ten times or more. This chain's CDR3 is CAIKLAGDGETQYF. The CDR3 DNA is TGTGCCATCAAATTAGCGGGGGACGGGGAGACCCAGTACTTC. The chain combines TRBV10-3 with TRBJ2-5, with 9 bases fitting TRBD2. V gave up 7 bases and J gave up 5 bases; unmatched junction bases: 8. This CDR3 spans 14 amino acids. Germline V gene lookup returns CDR1 ENHRY and CDR2 SYGVKD.

This clonotype occurred many times. The chain employs TRBV20-1 and TRBJ2-1; possibly TRBD2 for D (7 bases). The V gene's germline CDR1 is DFQATT and CDR2 SNEGSKA (reference sequence). The CDR3 is 14 residues long. V was clipped by 3 bases and J by 7 bases, with 16 bases between them. CDR3 coding DNA: TGCAGTGCTAGGGACCCGGCGGGGGCGAATGAGCAGTTCTTC. This sequence encodes CSARDPAGANEQFF.

The rearrangement joins TRBV27 to TRBJ2-3; D not certain. CDR3 size: 15 residues. V gave up 8 bases and J gave up 2 bases, with 17 bases separating them. Germline CDR1 MNHEY, CDR2 SMNVEV (reference sequence). DNA for the CDR3: TGTGCCAGCGCCCGCTCCGGCCAGTTCACAGATACGCAGTATTTT. This translates into CASARSGQFTDTQYF.

This clonotype occurred many times. The chain uses TRBV20-1 and TRBJ2-7; TRBD1 might be the D (6 bases). V was pared by 3 bases and J by 1 base, with 10 bases between. The CDR3 runs 13 residues. Germline CDR1 reads DFQATT; CDR2 reads SNEGSKA (reference sequence). The chain's CDR3 is CSARRQGSYEQYF. The DNA of the CDR3 is TGCAGTGCTAGGCGCCAGGGGTCCTACGAGCAGTACTTC.

This clonotype was seen many times. The CDR3 nucleotides read TGTGCCAGCAGCTTCCCTCGGGGGCCTAGCGGCACAGATACGCAGTATTTT. It is translated as CASSFPRGPSGTDTQYF. This chain connects TRBV11-2 to TRBJ2-3; D is perhaps TRBD1 or TRBD2 (6 bases each). The V gene lost 3 bases and the J gene lost 1 base, with 17 bases spanning the gap. The CDR3 has 17 amino acids. CDR1 SGHAT and CDR2 FQNNGV come from the germline V gene. Variable domain in full (rest from reference TRBV11-2 and TRBJ2-3): EAGVAQSPRYKIIEKRQSVAFWCNPISGHATLYWYQQILGQGPKLLIQFQNNGVVDDSQLPKDRFSAERLKGVDSTLKIQPAKLEDSAVYLCASSFPRGPSGTDTQYFGPGTRLTVL.

This clonotype has a count of ten or more. The CDR3 coding sequence is TGTGCCAGCAGCGGGAAGCGGTTGCAGACAGATACGCAGTATTTT. Its protein product is CASSGKRLQTDTQYF. This rearrangement joins TRBV2 to TRBJ2-3; D possibly corresponds to TRBD2 (5 bases). The CDR3 is 15 residues long. The germline gives CDR1 SNHLY, CDR2 FYNNEI. V lost 6 bases and J 3 bases, leaving 16 bases between the germline ends.

In this sample, this clonotype turned up many times. The V and J genes are TRBV3-1 and TRBJ1-2, with TRBD1 as a possible D gene (5 bases). Trimming cost V 1 base and J 4 bases, with 16 bases left between them. The CDR3 is 16 residues long. CDR1 LGHDT and CDR2 YNNKEL come from the germline V gene (reference sequence). CDR3 sequence reads: CASSQGGQGASYGYTF. Written as DNA, the CDR3 is TGTGCCAGCAGCCAAGGAGGCCAGGGTGCTTCCTATGGCTACACCTTC.